What follows are 13 T cell receptor beta chains derived from one specimen sequenced in a study of cytomegalovirus exposure and HLA in healthy donors. The PCR employed 60 Vbeta primers together with 13 Jbeta primers. Data came from immunoSEQ multiplex PCR; TCRdb stores just in-frame clones and leaves some out. This table has roughly 110,000 clones, 70% to 80% appearing once. Sequencing was performed on PBMCs. These receptors were collected from a woman aged 35 to 49 in good health and CMV-seropositive.

This rearrangement joins TRBV2 to TRBJ2-7; 7 nucleotides align to TRBD2. Germline-derived CDR1 and CDR2 are SNHLY and FYNNEI. This CDR3 comprises 14 residues. V was pared by 1 base and J by 3 bases, with 3 bases of the junction left unmatched. Here the CDR3 DNA reads TGTGCCAGCAGTGAAGGGGCTAGCGGCTACGAGCAGTACTTC. Amino acid sequence: CASSEGASGYEQYF.

The gene calls are TRBV4-2 and TRBJ2-7, with 7 bases that match TRBD2. There are 17 residues in the CDR3. The V and J ends lost 3 bases and 1 base, in that order; junction bases with no gene match: 12. Looked up from germline, CDR1 is LGHNA and CDR2 is YNFKEQ. The CDR3 nucleotides read TGTGCCAGCAGCCAGGCCCCCGGGGGGAAGAGGTCCTACGAGCAGTACTTC. Translated: CASSQAPGGKRSYEQYF.

The genes are TRBV7-9 and TRBJ2-5; possibly TRBD2 for D (5 bases). Germline assignment: CDR1 SEHNR and CDR2 FQNEAQ (reference sequence). Deletions cut 5 bases from V and 2 bases from J, with 18 bases between. CDR3 length: 16 residues. This chain's CDR3 is CASSPPVRRNQETQYF. The CDR3 DNA reads TGTGCCAGCAGCCCCCCGGTTCGGAGGAATCAAGAGACCCAGTACTTC.

The chain is built from TRBV7-9 and TRBJ1-2; possible D gene TRBD1, 6 bases. The ends were cut back, 5 bases at V and 5 bases at J, with 12 bases in the middle. In germline, CDR1 is SEHNR, CDR2 FQNEAQ (reference sequence). The CDR3 totals 13 residues. The DNA of the CDR3 is TGTGCCAGCAGCCCCCCCGGACAGTATGGCTACACCTTC. It yields the protein CASSPPGQYGYTF.

The chain joins TRBV25-1 to TRBJ2-3, with a tentative D call TRBD1 (5 bases). V lost 8 bases and J lost 1, with 10 bases in between. This CDR3 region has 13 residues. The germline V gene encodes CDR1 MGHDK and CDR2 SYGVNS. For the CDR3, the DNA is TGTGCCAGCCGGCTAGGGGGCACAGATACGCAGTATTTT. This translates into CASRLGGTDTQYF.

This clone turned up a few times. The J gene is TRBJ2-1, the V gene TRBV29-1; 7 bases align to TRBD1. The J segment lost 5 bases and the V segment lost 7 bases, leaving 5 bases of the junction unmatched. CDR3 length: 12 amino acids. The germline V gene encodes CDR1 SQVTM and CDR2 ANQGSEA. The CDR3 region is CSAYRGHNEQFF. The CDR3 DNA follows: TGCAGCGCCTACAGGGGTCACAATGAGCAGTTCTTC.

The CDR3 loop is CASSLWGTGRQPQHF. Written as DNA, the CDR3 is TGTGCCAGCAGCCTCTGGGGGACAGGGCGTCAGCCCCAGCATTTT. The rearrangement joins TRBV27 to TRBJ1-5; 9 bases are shared with TRBD1. Germline V gene data show CDR1 as MNHEY and CDR2 as SMNVEV (reference sequence). The CDR3 has 15 residues. Trimming cost V 6 bases and J 6 bases; bases outside gene matches: 9.

This clone was seen only once. V is TRBV30 and J is TRBJ1-5, with D unclear. The CDR3 length is 13 residues. Trimming pared 2 bases from V and 11 bases from J, leaving 16 bases between. CDR1 and CDR2 (germline): GTSNPN, SVGIG (reference sequence). CDR3 DNA sequence: TGTGCCTGGAGTTCGGGGATCGTTCCGTCCCAGCATTTT. It is translated as CAWSSGIVPSQHF.

The V and J genes are TRBV30 and TRBJ1-5, with a weak D call TRBD1 (6 bases). The CDR3 contains 13 residues. CDR1 is GTSNPN, CDR2 SVGIG, per germline (reference sequence). Trimming left V 1 base short and J 6 bases short, with 10 bases between. The CDR3 here is CAWSAQGIQPQHF. CDR3 in DNA: TGTGCCTGGAGTGCCCAGGGGATTCAGCCCCAGCATTTT.

The chain employs TRBV18 and TRBJ2-7; 10 bases line up with TRBD1. V was clipped by 3 bases and J by 2 bases; unmatched bases: 4. Germline V gene lookup returns CDR1 KGHSH and CDR2 LQKENI. This CDR3 region has 15 residues. CDR3: CASSPGTGATYEQYF. The CDR3 DNA reads TGTGCCAGCTCACCCGGGACAGGGGCTACCTACGAGCAGTACTTC.

This clone was counted between two and nine times. The chain uses TRBV6-1 and TRBJ1-1; the match to TRBD1 covers 10 bases. The V and J ends lost 5 bases and 1 base, in that order; junction bases with no gene match: 7. Per the germline V gene, CDR1 is MNHNS and CDR2 is SASEGT. The CDR3 is made up of 16 amino acids. Written as DNA, the CDR3 is TGTGCCAGCAGTAAAGGGGGACAGGGGAGGAACACTGAAGCTTTCTTT. It is translated as CASSKGGQGRNTEAFF.

The chain links TRBV28 to TRBJ2-7; the match to TRBD1 covers 9 bases. This CDR3 contains 15 residues. With V trimmed by 5 bases and J by 5 bases, 10 bases remained unmatched. Germline CDR1 and CDR2: MDHEN and SYDVKM. The CDR3 reads CASSTGTGFTHEQYF. CDR3 nucleotides: TGTGCCAGCAGTACCGGGACAGGGTTTACCCACGAGCAGTACTTC.

This chain links TRBV7-7 with TRBJ2-5, with TRBD2 identical over 14 bases. The CDR3 sequence is 18 residues long. V gave up 5 bases and J gave up 0 bases; unmatched junction bases: 8. The germline V gene has CDR1 SSHAT and CDR2 FNYEAQ (reference sequence). DNA of the CDR3: TGTGCCAGCAGCCCAAGGACTAGCGGGGGGACGTACCAAGAGACCCAGTACTTC. This gives the protein CASSPRTSGGTYQETQYF.